This T cell receptor (beta chain) was recovered during a study of T cells in localized non-small cell lung cancer. For this clone: Its antigen is as yet unknown.

Looked up from germline, CDR1 is MGHRA and CDR2 is YSYEKL. This CDR3 spans 15 amino acids. J gave up 0 bases and V 4 bases, and 3 bases lay outside the gene matches. Points from the study as a whole: Uninvolved adjacent lung showed the highest T cell clonality, exceeding tumor.

Profiled with immunoSEQ multiplex PCR; TCRdb holds only in-frame clones, not every one. The data hold about 40,000 clones, with 65% to 90% observed a single time. The V call is TRBV4-1, the J call TRBJ1-3; 7 nucleotides agree with TRBD1. The sequence was collected from a male donor aged 60 or over with stage II lung adenocarcinoma. Here the sequenced sample was peripheral blood mononuclear cells, taken before any cancer treatment. The CDR3 bases are TGCGCCAGCAGCCCGGGACAGCTCTCTGGAAACACCATATATTTT. Amino acids: CASSPGQLSGNTIYF.